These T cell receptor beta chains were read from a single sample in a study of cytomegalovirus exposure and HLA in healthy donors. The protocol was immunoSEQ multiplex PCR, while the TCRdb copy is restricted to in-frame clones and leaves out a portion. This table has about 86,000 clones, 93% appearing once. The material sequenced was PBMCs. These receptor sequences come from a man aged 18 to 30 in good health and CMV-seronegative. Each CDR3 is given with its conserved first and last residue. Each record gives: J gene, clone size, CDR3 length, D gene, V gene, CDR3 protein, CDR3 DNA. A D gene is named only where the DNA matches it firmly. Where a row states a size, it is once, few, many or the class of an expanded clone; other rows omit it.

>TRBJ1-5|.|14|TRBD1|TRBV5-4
CASSLMGQDQPQHF
TGTGCCAGCAGCTTGATGGGACAGGATCAGCCCCAGCATTTT
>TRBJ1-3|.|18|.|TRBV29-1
CSVEDRPGGSFSGNTIYF
TGCAGCGTTGAAGATCGACCGGGGGGAAGCTTCTCTGGAAACACCATATATTTT
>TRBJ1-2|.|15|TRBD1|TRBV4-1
CASSQEYRGYLGYTF
TGCGCCAGCAGCCAAGAGTACAGGGGTTACTTAGGCTACACCTTC
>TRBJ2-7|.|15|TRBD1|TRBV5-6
CASSLNHRGLNEQYF
TGTGCCAGCAGCCTTAATCACAGGGGGCTTAACGAGCAGTACTTC
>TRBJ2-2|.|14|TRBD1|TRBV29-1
CSVGGTGTTGELFF
TGCAGCGTTGGCGGGACAGGGACCACCGGGGAGCTGTTTTTT
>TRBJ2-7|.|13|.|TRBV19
CASSIGADYEQYF
TGTGCCAGTAGTATAGGGGCAGACTACGAGCAGTACTTC
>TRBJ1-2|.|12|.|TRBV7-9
CASSSAKYGYTF
TGTGCCAGCAGCTCAGCCAAATATGGCTACACCTTC
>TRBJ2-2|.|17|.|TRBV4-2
CASSQDPEGARIGELFF
TGTGCCAGCAGCCAAGATCCGGAGGGGGCGCGTATCGGGGAGCTGTTTTTT
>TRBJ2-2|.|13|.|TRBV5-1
CASSPRDTGELFF
TGCGCCAGCAGCCCCAGGGACACCGGGGAGCTGTTTTTT
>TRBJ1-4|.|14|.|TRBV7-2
CASSKIRRGEKLFF
TGTGCCAGCAGCAAAATTAGACGGGGTGAAAAACTGTTTTTT
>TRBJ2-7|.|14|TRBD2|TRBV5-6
CASSFPWGGDEQYF
TGTGCCAGCAGCTTCCCCTGGGGAGGGGACGAGCAGTACTTC
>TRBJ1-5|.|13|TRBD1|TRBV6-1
CASSVQGDEPQHF
TGTGCCAGCAGTGTCCAGGGGGATGAGCCCCAGCATTTT
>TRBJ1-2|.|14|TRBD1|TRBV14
CASSQVAGGYGYTF
TGTGCCAGCAGCCAAGTGGCAGGGGGCTATGGCTACACCTTC
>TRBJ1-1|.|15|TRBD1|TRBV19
CASSREGQGRTEAFF
TGTGCCAGTAGTAGGGAAGGACAGGGGCGGACTGAAGCTTTCTTT
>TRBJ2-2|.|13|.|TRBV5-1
CASPDRITGELFF
TGCGCCAGCCCCGACAGGATCACCGGGGAGCTGTTTTTT
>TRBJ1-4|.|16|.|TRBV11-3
CASSPGRVATNEKLFF
TGTGCCAGCAGCCCCGGGAGGGTAGCAACTAATGAAAAACTGTTTTTT
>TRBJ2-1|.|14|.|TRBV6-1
CASSEIRDTTRGFF
TGTGCCAGCAGTGAAATCCGGGACACAACGAGGGGATTCTTC
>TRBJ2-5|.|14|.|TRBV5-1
CASSLAKPQETQYF
TGCGCCAGCAGCTTGGCGAAGCCCCAAGAGACCCAGTACTTC
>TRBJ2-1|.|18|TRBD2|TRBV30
CAWSVPQTFSGGYNEQFF
TGTGCCTGGAGTGTCCCACAAACCTTTAGCGGGGGGTACAATGAGCAGTTCTTC
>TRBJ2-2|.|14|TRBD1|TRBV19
CASGDRGSTGELFF
TGTGCCAGTGGCGACAGGGGAAGCACCGGGGAGCTGTTTTTT
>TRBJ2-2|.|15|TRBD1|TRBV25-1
CASSERQGFTGELFF
TGTGCCAGCAGTGAGCGACAGGGGTTCACCGGGGAGCTGTTTTTT
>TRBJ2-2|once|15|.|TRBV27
CASSFSRKPAGELFF
TGTGCCAGCAGTTTTTCGAGGAAGCCTGCCGGGGAGCTGTTTTTT
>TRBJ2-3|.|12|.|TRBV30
CAWRRGTDTQYF
TGTGCCTGGAGACGAGGCACAGATACGCAGTATTTT
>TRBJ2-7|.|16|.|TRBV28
CASSAPPGQTLYEQYF
TGTGCCAGCAGTGCCCCCCCCGGTCAGACTCTGTACGAGCAGTACTTC
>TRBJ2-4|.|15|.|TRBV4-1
CASSQAILAKNIQYF
TGCGCCAGCAGCCAAGCTATCTTAGCCAAAAACATTCAGTACTTC
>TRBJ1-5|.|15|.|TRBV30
CAWSVGWGGAQPQHF
TGTGCCTGGAGTGTAGGCTGGGGGGGGGCTCAGCCCCAGCATTTT
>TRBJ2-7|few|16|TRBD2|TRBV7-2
CASSPGLAGEAYEQYF
TGTGCCAGCAGCCCGGGACTAGCGGGAGAGGCCTACGAGCAGTACTTC
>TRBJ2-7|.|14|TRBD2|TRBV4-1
CASSQDPLAGWQYF
TGCGCCAGCAGCCAAGACCCCCTAGCGGGATGGCAGTACTTC
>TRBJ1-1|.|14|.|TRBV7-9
CASSLSGGWTEAFF
TGTGCCAGCAGCTTGTCGGGGGGGTGGACTGAAGCTTTCTTT
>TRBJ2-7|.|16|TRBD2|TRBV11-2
CASSRPGLASSYEQYF
TGTGCCAGCAGCCGCCCGGGACTAGCGAGCTCCTACGAGCAGTACTTC
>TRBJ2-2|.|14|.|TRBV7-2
CASSYRLRDSELFF
TGTGCCAGCAGCTATCGACTCCGGGACTCGGAGCTGTTTTTT
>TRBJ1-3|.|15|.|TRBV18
CASSPIRGSGNTIYF
TGTGCCAGCTCACCAATACGGGGATCAGGAAACACCATATATTTT
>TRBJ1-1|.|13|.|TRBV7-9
CASSFHGGTEAFF
TGTGCCAGCAGCTTCCACGGGGGCACTGAAGCTTTCTTT
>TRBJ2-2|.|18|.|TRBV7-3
CASSLNGRGRGNTGELFF
TGTGCCAGCAGCTTAAATGGCAGGGGCAGGGGTAACACCGGGGAGCTGTTTTTT
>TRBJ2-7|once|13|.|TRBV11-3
CASSLPGWPEQYF
TGTGCCAGCAGCTTGCCAGGCTGGCCGGAGCAGTACTTC
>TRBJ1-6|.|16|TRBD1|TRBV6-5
CASSYSSTGDRSPLHF
TGTGCCAGCAGTTACTCGTCGACAGGGGATCGTTCACCCCTCCACTTT
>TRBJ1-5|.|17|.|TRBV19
CASCRVKGLYSNQPQHF
TGTGCCAGTTGCAGGGTCAAGGGCCTTTATAGCAATCAGCCCCAGCATTTT
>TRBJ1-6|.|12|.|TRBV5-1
CASSLVNSPLHF
TGCGCCAGCAGCTTGGTAAATTCACCCCTCCACTTT
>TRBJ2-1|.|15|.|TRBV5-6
CASSLPGIGGNEQFF
TGTGCCAGCTCCCTTCCTGGTATAGGCGGCAATGAGCAGTTCTTC
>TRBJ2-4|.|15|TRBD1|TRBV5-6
CASSLGGQGSPLQYF
TGTGCCAGCAGCTTGGGAGGACAGGGTAGTCCCCTTCAGTACTTC
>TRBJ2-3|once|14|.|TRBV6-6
CASSYIPLKDTQYF
TGTGCCAGCAGTTACATTCCCCTTAAAGATACGCAGTATTTT
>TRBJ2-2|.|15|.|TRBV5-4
CASSFSGTNTGELFF
TGTGCCAGCAGCTTTTCCGGGACAAACACCGGGGAGCTGTTTTTT
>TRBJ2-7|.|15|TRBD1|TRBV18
CASSPPGQGYYEQYF
TGTGCCAGCTCACCACCGGGACAGGGATATTACGAGCAGTACTTC